A selection of T cell receptor beta chains follows, all from one sample in a study of beta chain features in type 1 diabetes. The table came from immunoSEQ multiplex PCR; TCRdb's copy has only in-frame clones and leaves some out. The top ten clones hold approximately 0.019% of a sample with around 400,000 clones, approximately 15% of them seen once. Sample: naive CD4+ T cells from blood. All receptors derive from a woman younger than 35 in good health. Both conserved end residues are part of each CDR3. The order of the fields is D gene, clone size, J gene, V gene, CDR3 protein, CDR3 DNA. A D gene is named only where the DNA matches it firmly. Size tells how often a clone was seen (once, few, many) or the class of an expanded clone, and some rows leave it out.

>-|-|TRBJ1-5|TRBV28
CASSSGVSPQHF
TGTGCCAGCAGTTCGGGGGTTTCTCCCCAGCATTTT
>TRBD1|few|TRBJ2-5|TRBV14
CASSHLQGTETQYF
TGTGCCAGCAGCCATCTACAGGGGACGGAGACCCAGTACTTC
>TRBD1|few|TRBJ2-6|TRBV7-2
CASSSQGARGANVLTF
TGTGCCAGCAGCTCACAGGGGGCGCGAGGGGCCAACGTCCTGACTTTC
>-|-|TRBJ2-7|TRBV2
CASSLQGYEQYF
TGTGCCAGCTCCCTTCAGGGCTACGAGCAGTACTTC
>-|-|TRBJ2-3|TRBV4-1
CASSQGHSTDTQYF
TGCGCCAGCAGCCAAGGGCACAGCACAGATACGCAGTATTTT
>-|-|TRBJ2-7|TRBV28
CASSTRLYEQYF
TGTGCCAGCAGTACCAGACTCTACGAGCAGTACTTC
>-|few|TRBJ1-2|TRBV18
CASSPPDLYGYTF
TGTGCCAGCTCACCCCCCGACTTATATGGCTACACCTTC
>-|-|TRBJ2-7|TRBV6-6
CASSTRPTRYEQYF
TGTGCCAGCAGTACCCGCCCCACTAGGTACGAGCAGTACTTC
>TRBD2|few|TRBJ2-7|TRBV14
CASSPTSGRSYEQYF
TGTGCCAGCAGCCCCACTAGCGGGAGAAGCTACGAGCAGTACTTC
>TRBD1|-|TRBJ2-7|TRBV30
CASTKQGIDYEQYF
TGTGCCTCGACCAAACAGGGGATTGACTACGAGCAGTACTTC
>TRBD1|-|TRBJ1-2|TRBV4-3
CASSLPGTGSFYGYTF
TGCGCCAGCAGCCTCCCGGGGACAGGAAGTTTCTATGGCTACACCTTC
>TRBD1|-|TRBJ1-5|TRBV9
CASSRGDRRYNQPQHF
TGTGCCAGCAGCCGGGGGGACAGGAGATACAATCAGCCCCAGCATTTT
>TRBD2|-|TRBJ2-5|TRBV27
CASSLYPGGETQYF
TGTGCCAGCAGTTTATATCCGGGAGGGGAGACCCAGTACTTC
>TRBD1|-|TRBJ1-2|TRBV28
CASSGYGTGAARRGYTF
TGTGCCAGCAGTGGATACGGGACAGGGGCGGCTCGGCGTGGCTACACCTTC
>-|few|TRBJ1-4|TRBV7-9
CASSPPGGNEKLFF
TGTGCCAGCAGCCCCCCGGGGGGTAATGAAAAACTGTTTTTT
>TRBD2|few|TRBJ2-7|TRBV2
CASSASRLAGVNEQYF
TGTGCCAGCAGTGCAAGTAGACTAGCGGGAGTTAACGAGCAGTACTTC
>TRBD1|-|TRBJ1-5|TRBV18
CASSPGTGNSNQPQHF
TGTGCCAGCTCACCCGGGACAGGAAATAGCAATCAGCCCCAGCATTTT
>TRBD2|-|TRBJ2-2|TRBV7-9
CASSSGLAGGVTNTGELFF
TGTGCCAGCAGCTCCGGACTAGCGGGAGGTGTGACGAACACCGGGGAGCTGTTTTTT
>TRBD1|few|TRBJ2-1|TRBV5-1
CASKRTGGNEQFF
TGCGCCAGCAAGAGGACAGGGGGCAATGAGCAGTTCTTC
>-|once|TRBJ1-2|TRBV18
CASSPQGDGYTF
TGTGCCAGCTCACCACAGGGGGATGGCTACACCTTC
>-|few|TRBJ1-2|TRBV5-1
CASSFLVGADGYTF
TGCGCCAGCAGCTTTCTAGTAGGGGCGGATGGCTACACCTTC
>-|-|TRBJ2-7|TRBV25-1
CASGDRPKYF
TGTGCCAGCGGAGACAGACCGAAGTACTTC
>TRBD2|few|TRBJ2-2|TRBV4-3
CASSQGILLAGGAGELFF
TGCGCCAGCAGCCAAGGCATCCTACTAGCGGGAGGAGCCGGGGAGCTGTTTTTT
>TRBD1|-|TRBJ2-7|TRBV25-1
CASSESPFGTGGRYEQYF
TGTGCCAGCAGTGAATCCCCCTTCGGGACAGGGGGCCGGTACGAGCAGTACTTC
>-|-|TRBJ1-1|TRBV7-9
CASSTGTRNTEAFF
TGTGCCAGCAGCACCGGGACAAGGAACACTGAAGCTTTCTTT
>-|few|TRBJ2-1|TRBV5-1
CASSLRLSSYNEQFF
TGCGCCAGCAGCCTGAGACTTAGCTCCTACAATGAGCAGTTCTTC
>TRBD2|-|TRBJ2-1|TRBV7-9
CASSPQGGAWNEQFF
TGTGCCAGCAGCCCCCAGGGAGGGGCTTGGAATGAGCAGTTCTTC
>TRBD2|few|TRBJ2-3|TRBV7-2
CASAEFMGGRGSDTQYF
TGTGCCAGCGCAGAATTTATGGGCGGGAGGGGATCAGATACGCAGTATTTT
>-|few|TRBJ2-1|TRBV20-1
CSAGQDKQFF
TGCAGTGCTGGGCAGGACAAGCAGTTCTTC
>-|-|TRBJ2-1|TRBV28
CASSTAGLSSYNEQFF
TGTGCCAGCAGTACCGCGGGACTCAGCTCCTACAATGAGCAGTTCTTC
>-|few|TRBJ2-1|TRBV4-1
CASSQARQPRYNEQFF
TGCGCCAGCAGCCAAGCGCGACAGCCTCGGTACAATGAGCAGTTCTTC
>-|-|TRBJ2-7|TRBV5-1
CASSDQGFSSEQYF
TGCGCCAGCAGCGATCAGGGTTTTTCGAGCGAGCAGTACTTC
>-|-|TRBJ2-5|TRBV7-8
CASSDPSAETQYF
TGTGCCAGCAGCGACCCTAGCGCGGAGACCCAGTACTTC
>TRBD1|few|TRBJ1-1|TRBV19
CASTRDRSHTEAFF
TGTGCCAGTACCCGGGACAGGAGTCACACTGAAGCTTTCTTT
>-|few|TRBJ2-1|TRBV7-2
CASSVGTLASAYNEQFF
TGTGCCAGCAGCGTAGGGACTCTAGCAAGTGCCTACAATGAGCAGTTCTTC
>-|few|TRBJ2-1|TRBV7-6
CASSLGGLNYNEQFF
TGTGCCAGCAGCTTAGGGGGACTTAATTACAATGAGCAGTTCTTC
>TRBD1|-|TRBJ1-5|TRBV18
CASSWDRAGLPQHF
TGTGCCAGCTCTTGGGACAGGGCTGGTTTGCCCCAGCATTTT
>TRBD1|-|TRBJ2-3|TRBV5-1
CASSRGTGGSTDTQYF
TGCGCCAGCAGCCGCGGGACAGGGGGCAGCACAGATACGCAGTATTTT
>-|few|TRBJ2-1|TRBV7-2
CASSPSGDEQFF
TGTGCCAGCAGCCCCAGCGGTGATGAGCAGTTCTTC
>TRBD2|-|TRBJ2-1|TRBV27
CASSLSSGLWFF
TGTGCCAGCAGTTTATCATCGGGACTATGGTTCTTC
>-|few|TRBJ2-7|TRBV28
CASRPGSPAHEQYF
TGTGCCAGCAGACCCGGGTCTCCAGCCCACGAGCAGTACTTC
>-|few|TRBJ2-2|TRBV4-2
CASHPGDLNTGELFF
TGTGCTTCCCACCCCGGTGATTTGAACACCGGGGAGCTGTTTTTT
>TRBD2|-|TRBJ2-7|TRBV6-6
CASTTSGVSYEQYF
TGTGCCAGCACTACTAGCGGAGTCTCCTACGAGCAGTACTTC
>-|few|TRBJ2-3|TRBV7-9
CASSLVTGVGTDTQYF
TGTGCCAGCAGCTTAGTGACGGGAGTAGGAACAGATACGCAGTATTTT
>TRBD1|-|TRBJ1-5|TRBV2
CASERTGGRQPQHF
TGTGCCAGCGAGCGGACAGGGGGCCGGCAGCCCCAGCATTTT
>-|-|TRBJ2-7|TRBV5-6
CASSLMDIEQYF
TGTGCCAGCAGCTTGATGGACATCGAGCAGTACTTC
>-|-|TRBJ2-7|TRBV5-6
CASSSDNSYEQYF
TGTGCCAGCAGCTCGGACAACTCCTACGAGCAGTACTTC
>TRBD2|-|TRBJ2-1|TRBV28
CASTLGLAEYNEQFF
TGTGCCAGCACCCTCGGGCTAGCGGAATACAATGAGCAGTTCTTC
>-|-|TRBJ2-6|TRBV11-2
CASSLWEAGANVLTF
TGTGCCAGCAGCTTATGGGAGGCTGGGGCCAACGTCCTGACTTTC